This record looks at one T cell receptor beta chain sequence and its context. Per the authors' pipeline: For nucleated cells, counts were estimated from reference gene primer amplification. The protocol was immunoSEQ multiplex PCR, while the TCRdb copy is restricted to in-frame clones and leaves out a portion. V and J calls plus clone size are reproduced from that table; the DNA served to infer D and trimming. This repertoire shows 70,000 or so clones, about four fifths found once; its top ten account for roughly 21%. The source of the sample is a study of blood T cell repertoires in COVID-19. Looking at the study overall: Spain, Italy and the United States supplied samples that represented acute and convalescent COVID-19. T cells, B-cell-depleted T cells, or PBMCs supplied cDNA or gDNA.

The sample was peripheral blood. The source is a man aged 70-80 years with acute or convalescent COVID-19.

CDR3 residues: CASSITFSPTNTEAFF. CDR3 bases: TGTGCCAGTAGTATAACCTTCTCCCCGACTAACACTGAAGCTTTCTTT. The chain recombines TRBV19 with TRBJ1-1; D gene ambiguous. V lost 2 bases to trimming and J lost 2 bases, with 15 bases between them. This CDR3 has 16 residues. Germline lookup yields CDR1 LNHDA and CDR2 SQIVND (reference sequence).